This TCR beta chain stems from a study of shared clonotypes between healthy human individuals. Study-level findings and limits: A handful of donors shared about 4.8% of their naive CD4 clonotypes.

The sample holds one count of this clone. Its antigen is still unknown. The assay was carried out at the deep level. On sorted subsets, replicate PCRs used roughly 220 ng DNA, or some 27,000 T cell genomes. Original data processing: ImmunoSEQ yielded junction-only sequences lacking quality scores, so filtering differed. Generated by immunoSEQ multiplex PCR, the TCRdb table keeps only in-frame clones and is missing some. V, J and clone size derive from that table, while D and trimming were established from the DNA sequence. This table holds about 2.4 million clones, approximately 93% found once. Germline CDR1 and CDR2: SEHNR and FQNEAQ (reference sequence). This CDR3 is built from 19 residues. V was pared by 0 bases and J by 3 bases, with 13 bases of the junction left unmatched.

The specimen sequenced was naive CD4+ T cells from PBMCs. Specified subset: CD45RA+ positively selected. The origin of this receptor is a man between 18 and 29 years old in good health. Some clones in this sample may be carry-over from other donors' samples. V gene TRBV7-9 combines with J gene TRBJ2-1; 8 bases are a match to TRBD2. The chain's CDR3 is CASSLAVGDSGRFYNEQFF. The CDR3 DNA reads TGTGCCAGCAGCTTAGCCGTAGGCGACAGCGGGAGATTCTACAATGAGCAGTTCTTC.